The 17 T cell receptor beta chains reported below all come from one sample, sequenced in a study of tissue T cells after allogeneic stem cell transplantation. Produced via immunoSEQ multiplex PCR; TCRdb's table is partial and in-frame only. The sample has more than 4,000 clones; approximately 47% are singletons. The time point: mouse harvest day 14 after allogeneic transplant. Each mouse received 10^7 T-cell-depleted marrow cells plus 10^6 splenic CD5+ T cells by tail vein. The sequencing sample was made of gut tissue. These receptors were obtained from a female BALB/c mouse given C57BL/6 T cells with graft-versus-host disease after an allogeneic hematopoietic cell transplant.

This clone was picked up a small number of times. The genes and germline here are from mouse. This chain's CDR3 is CASSLSYVSNERLFF. The DNA read from the CDR3 is TGTGCCAGCAGTCTGTCGTATGTTTCCAACGAAAGATTATTT. The chain combines TRBV26 with TRBJ1-4; D remains unclear. The CDR3 extends 1 residue past the end of the read, so its final part is completed from the germline J gene. Trimming stripped 0 bases from V and 0 bases from J, with 5 bases between. This CDR3 has 15 residues. From germline, CDR1 is KGHPV and CDR2 FQNQEV (reference sequence).

This clone was found a few times. Germline and genes here are mouse. The CDR3 is cut off 1 residue early in the read; its end comes from the germline J gene. The J gene is TRBJ1-6, the V gene TRBV26; 7 positions match TRBD1. TRBJ1-6 falls under the ORF class, with uncertain function. CDR3 length: 15 residues. Germline V gene sequence: CDR1 KGHPV, CDR2 FQNQEV (reference sequence). Germline trimming cut 4 bases from V and 7 bases from J; bases unmatched to any gene: 7. CDR3 bases read: TGTGCCAGCAGTCCGTACAGGGGAGGGAATTCGCCCCTCTAC. Translating gives CASSPYRGGNSPLY. From start to end, the CDR3 is CASSPYRGGNSPLYF.

As regards this clone: The genes and germline here are from mouse. Read data end 1 residue before the CDR3 end; the end is taken from the germline J gene. The rearrangement joins TRBV23 to TRBJ2-1; TRBD1, the D gene given by the table, was not confirmed from the DNA. The germline CDR1 and CDR2 sequences are KGHTA and FQNQQP. CDR3 length: 15 residues. The DNA read from the CDR3 is TGCTCCAGCAGTCTCCGGGACAGGGGAGGGGCTGAGCAGTTC. Translated: CSSSLRDRGGAEQF. The whole CDR3 region reads CSSSLRDRGGAEQFF.

This clone was detected only a few times. Gene names refer to mouse genes. The read falls 1 residue short of the CDR3 end, and the missing part is taken from the germline J gene. The chain employs TRBV5 and TRBJ2-7; D remains ambiguous. This CDR3 is built from 14 residues. V was pared by 0 bases and J by 4 bases, with 10 bases between. Germline-derived CDR1 and CDR2 are LGHNA and YNLKQL (reference sequence). The CDR3 DNA, read in part, is TGTGCCAGCAGCCAAGATGGTGGGTGGTATGAACAGTAC. Its translation is CASSQDGGWYEQY. In full, the CDR3 reads CASSQDGGWYEQYF.

On this clone itself: Gene and germline names: mouse. The CDR3 goes on 1 residue after the read ends, and that part is filled in from the germline J gene. The chain joins TRBV26 to TRBJ1-2, with unresolved D. Per germline, CDR1 KGHPV and CDR2 FQNQEV (reference sequence). The CDR3 loop spans 13 amino acids. Trimming stripped 4 bases from V and 4 bases from J, with 10 bases between. CDR3 sequence reads: CASSREGGSDYTF. The CDR3 bases that were read are TGTGCCAGCAGTCGGGAGGGCGGCTCCGACTACACC.

A note on this clone: Gene names denote mouse genes. The sequenced fragment ends 1 residue before the CDR3 boundary, so the rest is inferred from the germline J gene. V gene TRBV19 combines with J gene TRBJ1-2, with a tentative D call TRBD1 (5 bases). The CDR3 totals 14 residues. Germline CDR1 and CDR2: FNHDT and SITEND (reference sequence). V dropped 4 bases and J dropped 0 bases, with 10 bases sitting between them. Partial CDR3 DNA: TGTGCCAGCAGTGGGGGGAGGGCAAACTCCGACTACACC. Encoded protein: CASSGGRANSDYT. The CDR3 in full is CASSGGRANSDYTF.

In its sample, this clone was seen a few times. Mouse gene names apply. The CDR3 end falls 1 residue outside the read, so it is completed with the germline J gene. This chain links TRBV3 with TRBJ1-5; tentative D call: TRBD1 (5 bases). This CDR3 comprises 13 residues. The V end was cut by 5 bases, the J end by 4 bases, with 9 bases between. Germline V gene lookup returns CDR1 SNHLY and CDR2 FYNGKV (reference sequence). Partial CDR3 DNA: TGTGCCAGCAGCGTACGACAGAACCAGGCTCCGCTT. It yields the protein CASSVRQNQAPL. The whole CDR3 reads CASSVRQNQAPLF.

Comments on this clone: Genes and germline come from the mouse. The read ends 1 residue early relative to the CDR3; the germline J gene fills the gap. The J gene is TRBJ2-1, the V gene TRBV15, with TRBD2 matching over 12 bases. Germline V gene lookup returns CDR1 SGHND and CDR2 FRSKSL. The CDR3 runs 15 residues. V lost 7 bases and J lost 3; bases outside the gene matches: 4. CDR3 bases read: TGTGCCAGCAAGACTGGGGGGGCGCCCTATGCTGAGCAGTTC. Translating it yields CASKTGGAPYAEQF. The full CDR3 protein is CASKTGGAPYAEQFF. Based on the CDR3 plus reference TRBV15 and TRBJ2-1, the full variable domain is DAGVTQTPRHEVAEKGQTIILKCEPVSGHNDLFWYRQTKIQGLELLSYFRSKSLMEDGGAFKDRFKAEMLNSSFSTLKIQPTEPKDSAVYLCASKTGGAPYAEQFFGPGTRLTVL.

On this clone itself: Each gene name is a mouse one. The CDR3 is cut off 1 residue early in the read; its end comes from the germline J gene. The chain recombines TRBV19 with TRBJ1-4, with D maybe TRBD1 (6 bases). The V and J ends lost 3 bases and 4 bases respectively, with 7 bases between them. Germline V gives CDR1 FNHDT, CDR2 SITEND (reference sequence). The CDR3 contains 13 residues. CDR3 in amino acids: CASSRDINERLFF. The covered CDR3 bases are TGTGCCAGCAGTAGGGACATCAACGAAAGATTATTT.

Concerning this clone itself: Any gene name here is a mouse gene name. Read sequence stops 1 residue before the CDR3 end, and the germline J gene provides the missing end. V gene TRBV26 combines with J gene TRBJ2-5; 8 nucleotides match TRBD1. The CDR3 has 14 amino acids. Germline V gene sequence: CDR1 KGHPV, CDR2 FQNQEV (reference sequence). Trimming removed 2 bases from V and 6 bases from J; junction bases left unmatched: 4. CDR3 protein: CASSLRTGTDTQYF. The CDR3 DNA, read in part, is TGTGCCAGCAGTCTGAGGACAGGGACCGACACCCAGTAC.

Concerning this clone: Genes here carry mouse names. From the germline J gene comes the end of the CDR3, since the read stops 1 residue before it. The rearrangement uses TRBV12-1 and TRBJ2-2, with 8 bases identical to TRBD1. The CDR3 covers 13 residues. Per the germline V gene, CDR1 is SGHSN and CDR2 is HYEKVE. Trimming removed 2 bases from V and 6 bases from J; junction bases left unmatched: 1. Incomplete CDR3 DNA: TGTGCCAGCTCTCCGACAGGGGCCGGGCAGCTCTAC. Translation gives CASSPTGAGQLY. The whole CDR3 region reads CASSPTGAGQLYF.

By sample fraction, this clone is medium-sized. Genes and germline are mouse. The read halts 1 residue ahead of the CDR3 end, with the missing end drawn from the germline J gene. The V gene is TRBV2, the J gene TRBJ1-1; 7 nucleotides agree with TRBD1. CDR1 is LGHNA and CDR2 is YSYQKL in the germline V gene. The length of the CDR3 is 14 residues. The V segment lost 6 bases and the J segment 1 base; nucleotides outside the gene matches: 5. The covered CDR3 bases are TGTGCCAGCAGGACAGGGAGGCGAAACACAGAAGTCTTC. Amino acids: CASRTGRRNTEVF. The entire CDR3 reads CASRTGRRNTEVFF. Combining the CDR3 with reference TRBV2 and TRBJ1-1 gives the whole variable domain DPKIIQKPKYLVAVTGSEKILICEQYLGHNAMYWYRQSAKKPLEFMFSYSYQKLMDNQTASSRFQPQSSKKNHLDLQITALKPDDSATYFCASRTGRRNTEVFFGKGTRLTVV.

There are a few counts of this clone. Each gene name is a mouse one. The CDR3 goes on 1 residue after the read ends, and that part is filled in from the germline J gene. The chain joins TRBV26 to TRBJ2-7; TRBD2 might be the D (6 bases). This CDR3 comprises 13 residues. Germline V gives CDR1 KGHPV, CDR2 FQNQEV (reference sequence). The V and J ends lost 4 bases and 4 bases respectively, with 11 bases between them. CDR3 bases read: TGTGCCAGCAGTCCCGCCGACTGGTATGAACAGTAC. Translation gives CASSPADWYEQY. The entire CDR3 protein is CASSPADWYEQYF.

This clone was seen a few times. Gene labels here are mouse ones. Read sequence stops 1 residue before the CDR3 end, and the germline J gene provides the missing end. The V gene is TRBV13-1, the J gene TRBJ1-5; D gene uncertain. The CDR3 length is 15 residues. Germline CDR1 NSHNY, CDR2 SYGAGN. The germline V and J ends were trimmed by 0 bases and 0 bases, with 7 bases remaining between them. CDR3 in amino acids: CASSDADYNNQAPLF. Partial CDR3 DNA: TGTGCCAGCAGTGATGCTGATTATAACAACCAGGCTCCGCTT.

This clone was seen only a few times. Gene names follow the mouse nomenclature. The read finishes 1 residue shy of the CDR3 end, and the germline J gene is used to complete it. V and J are TRBV26 and TRBJ2-5; D is uncertain. The germline CDR1 and CDR2 sequences are KGHPV and FQNQEV (reference sequence). This CDR3 region has 14 residues. Deletions cut 1 base from V and 0 bases from J, with 5 bases between. The covered CDR3 bases are TGTGCCAGCAGTCTGTTAAATAACCAAGACACCCAGTAC. Amino acids: CASSLLNNQDTQY. The complete CDR3 sequence is CASSLLNNQDTQYF.

This clone was picked up one time. Genes here carry mouse names. Coverage ceases 1 residue before the CDR3 finishes, and the germline J gene fills in the end. The rearrangement joins TRBV3 to TRBJ2-5; D might be TRBD2 (5 bases). The CDR3 consists of 13 residues. V shed 3 bases and J shed 3 bases, with 7 bases lying between them. The germline gives CDR1 SNHLY, CDR2 FYNGKV (reference sequence). CDR3 sequence reads: CASSFLGQDTQYF. The sequenced CDR3 bases are TGTGCCAGCAGCTTTCTGGGACAAGACACCCAGTAC. The entire variable domain, with the rest obtained from reference TRBV3 and TRBJ2-5, is as follows: GPKVLQIPSHQIIDMGQMVTLNCDPVSNHLYFYWYKQILGQQMEFLVNFYNGKVMEKSKLFKDQFSVERPDGSYFTLKIQPTALEDSAVYFCASSFLGQDTQYFGPGTRLLVL.

Comment on this clone: Gene and germline names: mouse. The read terminates 1 residue ahead of where the CDR3 ends, so the germline J gene completes it. This chain uses TRBV4 with TRBJ2-5; 9 bases align to TRBD1. V lost 5 bases, J lost 4 bases, and 4 bases stayed unmatched. CDR1 LGHDT and CDR2 YNNKQL come from the germline V gene (reference sequence). The CDR3 sequence is 14 residues long. The sequenced part of the CDR3 DNA is TGTGCCAGCAGCCTCCGGGACAGGGAAGACACCCAGTAC. Translated: CASSLRDREDTQY. The whole CDR3 sequence is CASSLRDREDTQYF.